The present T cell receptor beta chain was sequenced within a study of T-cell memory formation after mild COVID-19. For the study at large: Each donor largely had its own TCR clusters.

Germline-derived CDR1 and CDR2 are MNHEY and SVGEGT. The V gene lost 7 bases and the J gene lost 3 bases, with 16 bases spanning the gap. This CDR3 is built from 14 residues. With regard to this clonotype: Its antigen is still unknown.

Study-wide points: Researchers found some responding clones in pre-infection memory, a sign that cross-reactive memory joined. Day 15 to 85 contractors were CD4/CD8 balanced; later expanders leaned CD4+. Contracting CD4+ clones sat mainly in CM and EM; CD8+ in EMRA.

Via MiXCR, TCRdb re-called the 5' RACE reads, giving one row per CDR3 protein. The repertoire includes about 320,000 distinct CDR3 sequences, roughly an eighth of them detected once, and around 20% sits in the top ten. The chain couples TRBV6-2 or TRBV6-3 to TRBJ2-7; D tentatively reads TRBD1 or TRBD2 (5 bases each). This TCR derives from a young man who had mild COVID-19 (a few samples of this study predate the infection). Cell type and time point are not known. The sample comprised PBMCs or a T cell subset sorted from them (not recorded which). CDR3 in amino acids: CASIQGDSYYEQYF. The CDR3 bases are TGTGCCAGCATCCAGGGAGACAGCTACTACGAGCAGTACTTC.